This entry concerns a single T cell receptor (beta chain). Germline V gives CDR1 DFQATT, CDR2 SNEGSKA (reference sequence). The CDR3 consists of 15 residues. The V segment lost 3 bases and the J segment 7 bases; nucleotides outside the gene matches: 10. The sample comes from a study of blood T cell repertoires in COVID-19. About the research overall: Samples came from the United States, Italy and Spain, spanning acute and convalescent COVID-19. T cells, B-cell-depleted T cells, or PBMCs provided the cDNA or gDNA that served as material.

Authors' analysis steps: Reference gene primer amplification gave nucleated cell count estimates. The assay was immunoSEQ multiplex PCR, and TCRdb's table has in-frame clones only and misses some. V and J calls and clone size are as listed in that table; D and trimming were resolved from the DNA. Among some 110,000 clones listed, 65% to 90% were seen once. The chain recombines TRBV20-1 with TRBJ2-1, with 9 positions matching TRBD2. The clonotype originates from a man over 45 with acute or convalescent COVID-19. The material sequenced was peripheral blood. The CDR3 region has the DNA TGCAGTGCTAGTTTTTCCCTAGCGGGGTTAAATGAGCAGTTCTTC. As protein: CSASFSLAGLNEQFF.